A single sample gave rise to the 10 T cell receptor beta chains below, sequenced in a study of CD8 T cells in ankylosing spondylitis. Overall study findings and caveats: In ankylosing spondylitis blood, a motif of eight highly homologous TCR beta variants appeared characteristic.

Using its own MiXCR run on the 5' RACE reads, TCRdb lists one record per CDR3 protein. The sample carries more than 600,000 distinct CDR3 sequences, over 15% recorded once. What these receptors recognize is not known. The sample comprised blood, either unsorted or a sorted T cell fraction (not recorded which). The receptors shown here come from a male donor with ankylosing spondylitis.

CDR3 DNA sequence: TGTGCCATCAGCAGGGAAGTGAACACTGAAGCTTTCTTT. This encodes CAISREVNTEAFF. This chain joins TRBV10-3 and TRBJ1-1; tentatively, D is TRBD1 (5 bases). Germline CDR1 is ENHRY and CDR2 is SYGVKD. The CDR3 has 13 amino acids. V dropped 6 bases and J dropped 0 bases, with 8 bases sitting between them.

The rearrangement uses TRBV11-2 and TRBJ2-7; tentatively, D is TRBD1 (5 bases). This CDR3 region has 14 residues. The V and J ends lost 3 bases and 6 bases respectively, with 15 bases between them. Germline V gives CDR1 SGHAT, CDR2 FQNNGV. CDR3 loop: CASSFLSRVGEQYF. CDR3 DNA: TGTGCCAGCAGCTTTTTGTCCAGGGTGGGCGAGCAGTACTTC.

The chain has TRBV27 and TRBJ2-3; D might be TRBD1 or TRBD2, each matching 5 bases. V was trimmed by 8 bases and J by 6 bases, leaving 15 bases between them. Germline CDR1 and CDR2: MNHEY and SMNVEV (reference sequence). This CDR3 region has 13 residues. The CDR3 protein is CASGPRGADTQYF. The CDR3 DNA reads TGTGCCAGCGGTCCCCGGGGCGCCGATACGCAGTATTTT.

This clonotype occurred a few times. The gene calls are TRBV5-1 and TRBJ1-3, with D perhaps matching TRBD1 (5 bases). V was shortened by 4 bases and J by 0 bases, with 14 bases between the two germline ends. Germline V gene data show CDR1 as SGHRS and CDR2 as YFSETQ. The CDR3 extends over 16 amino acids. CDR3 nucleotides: TGCGCCAGCAGCCCGATGACAGACTACTCTGGAAACACCATATATTTT. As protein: CASSPMTDYSGNTIYF.

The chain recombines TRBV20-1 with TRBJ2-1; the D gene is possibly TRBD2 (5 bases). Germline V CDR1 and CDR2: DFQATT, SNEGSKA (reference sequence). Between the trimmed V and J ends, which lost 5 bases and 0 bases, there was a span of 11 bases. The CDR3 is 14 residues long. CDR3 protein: CSAGPRGSYNEQFF. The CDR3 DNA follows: TGCAGTGCTGGCCCCCGGGGCTCCTACAATGAGCAGTTCTTC.

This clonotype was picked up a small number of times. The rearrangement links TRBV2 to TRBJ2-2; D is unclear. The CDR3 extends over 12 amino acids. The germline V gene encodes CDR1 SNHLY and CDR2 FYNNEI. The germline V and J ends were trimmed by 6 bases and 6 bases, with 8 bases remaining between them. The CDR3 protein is CASRPDPGELFF. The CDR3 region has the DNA TGTGCCAGCAGACCCGACCCCGGGGAGCTGTTTTTT. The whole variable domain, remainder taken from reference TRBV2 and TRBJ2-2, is EPEVTQTPSHQVTQMGQEVILRCVPISNHLYFYWYRQILGQKVEFLVSFYNNEISEKSEIFDDQFSVERPDGSNFTLKIRSTKLEDSAMYFCASRPDPGELFFGEGSRLTVL.

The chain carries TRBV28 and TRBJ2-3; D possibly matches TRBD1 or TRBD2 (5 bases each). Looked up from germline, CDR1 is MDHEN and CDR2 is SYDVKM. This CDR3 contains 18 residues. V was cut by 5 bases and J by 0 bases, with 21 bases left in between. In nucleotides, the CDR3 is TGTGCCAGCAGTGCCACCGGGACCTCAGGACTTAGCACAGATACGCAGTATTTT. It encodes CASSATGTSGLSTDTQYF.

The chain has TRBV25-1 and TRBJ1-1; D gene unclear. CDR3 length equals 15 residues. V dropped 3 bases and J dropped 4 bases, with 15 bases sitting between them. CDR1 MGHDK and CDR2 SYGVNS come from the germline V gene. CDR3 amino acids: CASSDRVGVTTEAFF. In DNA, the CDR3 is TGTGCCAGCAGTGATAGGGTCGGTGTCACCACTGAAGCTTTCTTT.

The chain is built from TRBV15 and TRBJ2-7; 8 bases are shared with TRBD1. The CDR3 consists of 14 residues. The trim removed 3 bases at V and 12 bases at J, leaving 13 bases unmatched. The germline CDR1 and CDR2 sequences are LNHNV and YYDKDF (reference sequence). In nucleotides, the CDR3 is TGTGCCACCAGCAGGCAAACTCGACAGGGGAGTTTGTACTTC. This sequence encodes CATSRQTRQGSLYF.

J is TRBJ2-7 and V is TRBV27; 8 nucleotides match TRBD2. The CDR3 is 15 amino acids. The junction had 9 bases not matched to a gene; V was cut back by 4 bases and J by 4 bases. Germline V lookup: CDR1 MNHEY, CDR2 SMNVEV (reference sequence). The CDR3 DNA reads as TGTGCCAGCAGTTACGACGGGGGGGCCGGGTACGAGCAGTACTTC. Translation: CASSYDGGAGYEQYF.